Detailed here is one T cell receptor beta chain. The antigen is unknown. The data were taken from a study of shared clonotypes between healthy human individuals. General study findings and limits: Shared clonotypes across all four donors exceeded non-shared ones in generation probability.

Each CD8 memory set brought CD45RO+ cells together with CCR7-negative CD45RA+ TemRA cells. Assay execution took place at the deep level. Only in-frame clones appear in the TCRdb table, and some are missing; sequencing was by immunoSEQ multiplex PCR. This sample has some 95,000 clones, with approximately 61% found just once. The specimen sequenced was memory CD8+ T cells sorted from blood. Sample subset: CD45RO+ cells pooled with CCR7-negative TemRA cells. This receptor was obtained from a man under 40 in good health.

This chain's CDR3 is CASRADRDLNTEAFF. The CDR3, as DNA: TGTGCCAGCAGGGCTGACAGGGACTTGAACACTGAAGCTTTCTTT. This chain links TRBV28 with TRBJ1-1; 7 bases are a match to TRBD1. CDR3 length equals 15 residues. J gave up 0 bases and V 6 bases, and 7 bases lay outside the gene matches. Germline CDR1 is MDHEN and CDR2 is SYDVKM.